The 14 T cell receptor beta chains listed next were all sequenced from one sample in a study of cytomegalovirus exposure and HLA in healthy donors. 60 Vbeta and 13 Jbeta primers were used in PCR. The repertoire was sequenced with immunoSEQ multiplex PCR; TCRdb's copy has only in-frame clones and lacks some. The repertoire holds under 150,000 clones, 55% to 85% seen once, with 2.1% in the top ten. The material sequenced was PBMCs. These receptor sequences come from a man aged 40-49 years in good health and CMV-seronegative.

There are a few counts of this clone. This chain connects TRBV9 to TRBJ1-6; possible D gene TRBD1, 6 bases. The CDR3 runs to 15 residues. The germline V and J ends were trimmed by 0 bases and 10 bases, with 14 bases remaining between them. From germline, CDR1 is SGDLS and CDR2 YYNGEE. The DNA for the CDR3 is TGTGCCAGCAGCGTAGGGGCAGGGGAGTGGTCACCCCTCCACTTT. Residues: CASSVGAGEWSPLHF.

The chain uses TRBV4-1 and TRBJ2-2, with a weak D call TRBD1 (6 bases). Germline V gene data show CDR1 as MGHRA and CDR2 as YSYEKL. Trimming pared 4 bases from V and 5 bases from J, leaving 20 bases between. This CDR3 has 17 amino acids. The CDR3 nucleotides read TGCGCCAGCAGCCCACTACAGGGTAATTGGGGAACCGGGGAGCTGTTTTTT. Translated, it gives CASSPLQGNWGTGELFF.

The chain links TRBV5-4 to TRBJ2-7; 10 positions agree with TRBD1. With V trimmed by 3 bases and J by 1 base, 4 bases remained unmatched. In germline, CDR1 is SGHNT, CDR2 YYREEE (reference sequence). The CDR3 covers 15 residues. In DNA, the CDR3 is TGTGCCAGCAGCTCCAGGACAGGGGGGTCCTACGAGCAGTACTTC. Translated: CASSSRTGGSYEQYF.

As concerns this clone: Germline and junction disagree at one end, which may indicate a read error. The rearrangement links TRBV7-9 to TRBJ1-1; tentative D call: TRBD1 (5 bases). The germline gives CDR1 SEHNR, CDR2 FQNEAQ (reference sequence). The length of the CDR3 is 14 residues. CDR3 in DNA: TGTTCCAGCAGCGTCGGGACTTTGAACACTGAAGCTTTCTTT. Its protein is CSSSVGTLNTEAFF.

A single count supports this clone. V and J are TRBV7-9 and TRBJ2-3; D not resolved. The CDR3 totals 13 residues. Trimming pared 5 bases from V and 5 bases from J, leaving 11 bases between. Germline assignment: CDR1 SEHNR and CDR2 FQNEAQ (reference sequence). CDR3 DNA sequence: TGTGCCAGCAGCCTTAACTATGTAGATACGCAGTATTTT. Its protein product is CASSLNYVDTQYF.

The chain is built from TRBV5-6 and TRBJ2-7; possibly TRBD1 for D (6 bases). Trimming stripped 2 bases from V and 4 bases from J, with 13 bases between. Germline-derived CDR1 and CDR2 are SGHDT and YYEEEE. CDR3 length: 14 amino acids. The CDR3 bases are TGTGCCAGCAGCTTTAGGACAGCCGCTTACGAGCAGTACTTC. Translated: CASSFRTAAYEQYF.

The V and J genes are TRBV7-3 and TRBJ2-1; D may be TRBD1 (6 bases). V lost 5 bases, J lost 3 bases, and 11 bases lay in between. Germline-derived CDR1 and CDR2 are SGHTA and FQGTGA. This CDR3 is built from 14 residues. The CDR3 DNA sequence: TGTGCCAGCAGCCAACGGGACAACTACAATGAGCAGTTCTTC. This gives the protein CASSQRDNYNEQFF.

This clone was detected a few times. The V gene is TRBV2, the J gene TRBJ2-1; TRBD1 aligns across 7 bases. Germline V gives CDR1 SNHLY, CDR2 FYNNEI. The CDR3 totals 14 residues. V gave up 7 bases and J gave up 2 bases; unmatched junction bases: 5. CDR3 nucleotide sequence: TGTGCCAGCACTAGGGGGCCCACCTACAATGAGCAGTTCTTC. This translates into CASTRGPTYNEQFF.

The chain employs TRBV6-6 and TRBJ1-5; 7 nucleotides match TRBD1. The V gene's germline CDR1 is MNHNY and CDR2 SVGAGI (reference sequence). The V and J ends lost 6 bases and 7 bases, in that order; junction bases with no gene match: 6. The CDR3 runs 13 residues. This chain's CDR3 is CASSLQGTQPQHF. DNA for the CDR3: TGTGCCAGCAGCCTACAGGGGACCCAGCCCCAGCATTTT.

The rearrangement joins TRBV30 to TRBJ1-3; TRBD1 agrees at 10 bases. With 0 bases clipped from V and 2 bases from J, the junction kept 10 bases outside the gene matches. The CDR3 has 18 residues. In germline, CDR1 is GTSNPN, CDR2 SVGIG (reference sequence). CDR3 sequence reads: CAWSVLGQGEVTGNTIYF. The CDR3 nucleotides are TGTGCCTGGAGTGTACTTGGACAGGGGGAAGTTACTGGAAACACCATATATTTT.

This chain connects TRBV2 to TRBJ2-2, with TRBD1 matching over 9 bases. Per germline, CDR1 SNHLY and CDR2 FYNNEI. Trimming at V came to 3 bases and at J to 6 bases, leaving 5 bases not matched to a gene. The CDR3 loop spans 15 amino acids. CDR3 residues: CASSERQGGAGELFF. The CDR3, as DNA: TGTGCCAGCAGTGAGAGACAGGGGGGGGCCGGGGAGCTGTTTTTT.

V gene TRBV15 combines with J gene TRBJ1-1, with D possibly TRBD1 on 6 matching bases. Trimming pared 0 bases from V and 4 bases from J, leaving 12 bases between. This CDR3 has 15 residues. CDR1 LNHNV and CDR2 YYDKDF come from the germline V gene (reference sequence). As DNA, the CDR3 is TGTGCCACCAGCAGAGATCTTAGACAGGTCACTGAAGCTTTCTTT. Protein sequence: CATSRDLRQVTEAFF.

Turning to this clone: Other DNA variants within this sample encode the same CDR3. V usage is TRBV7-8 and J usage is TRBJ1-1, with D perhaps matching TRBD1 (5 bases). Trimming removed 1 base from V and 1 base from J, with 7 bases in between. Per the germline V gene, CDR1 is SGHVS and CDR2 is FQNEAQ. This CDR3 is built from 14 residues. CDR3 residues: CASSLGGGNTEAFF. DNA of the CDR3: TGTGCCAGCAGCTTAGGGGGGGGGAACACTGAAGCTTTCTTT.

The chain employs TRBV13 and TRBJ2-2, with D maybe TRBD1 (6 bases). V lost 5 bases and J lost 5, with 24 bases in between. The CDR3 has 18 amino acids. Germline CDR1 and CDR2: PRHDT and FYEKMQ (reference sequence). CDR3 loop: CASSVRDNLGRVTGELFF. Here the CDR3 DNA reads TGTGCCAGCAGCGTCCGGGACAACCTCGGAAGGGTTACCGGGGAGCTGTTTTTT. Supplemented by reference TRBV13 and TRBJ2-2, the full variable domain reads AAGVIQSPRHLIKEKRETATLKCYPIPRHDTVYWYQQGPGQDPQFLISFYEKMQSDKGSIPDRFSAQQFSDYHSELNMSSLELGDSALYFCASSVRDNLGRVTGELFFGEGSRLTVL.